The T cell receptor (beta chain) under discussion was sequenced for a study of T-cell memory formation after mild COVID-19. Study background: The two donors had largely donor-specific TCR clusters.

V was pared by 0 bases and J by 8 bases, with 9 bases between. This CDR3 region has 13 residues. The germline CDR1 and CDR2 sequences are SGDLS and YYNGEE. TCRdb reanalysed the 5' RACE reads using MiXCR and keeps one entry per CDR3 protein. The sample carries roughly 130,000 distinct CDR3 sequences, around 6.3% recorded once. The source is an adult woman who had mild COVID-19 (a few samples of this study predate the infection). Cell type and time point are not known. The sequencing sample was made of PBMCs or a T cell subset sorted from them (not recorded which). This chain joins TRBV9 and TRBJ2-1; D is unresolved. In nucleotides, the CDR3 is TGTGCCAGCAGCGTAGGCAGTGACCATGAGCAGTTCTTC. Its translation: CASSVGSDHEQFF.